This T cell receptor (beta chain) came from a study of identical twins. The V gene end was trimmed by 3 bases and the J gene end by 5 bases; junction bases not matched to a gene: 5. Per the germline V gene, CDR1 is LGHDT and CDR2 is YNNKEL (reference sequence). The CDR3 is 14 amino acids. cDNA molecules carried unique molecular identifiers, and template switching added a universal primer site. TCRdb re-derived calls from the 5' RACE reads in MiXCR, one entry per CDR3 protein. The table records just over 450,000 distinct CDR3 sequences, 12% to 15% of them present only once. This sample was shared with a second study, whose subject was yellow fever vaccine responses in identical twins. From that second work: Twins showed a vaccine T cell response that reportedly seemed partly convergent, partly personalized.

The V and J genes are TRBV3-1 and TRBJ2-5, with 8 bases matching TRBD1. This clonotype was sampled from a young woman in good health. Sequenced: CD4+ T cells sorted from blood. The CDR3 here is CASSHRGRGETQYF. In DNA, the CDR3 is TGTGCCAGCAGCCACAGGGGGCGCGGGGAGACCCAGTACTTC.